These 8 T cell receptor beta chains were all obtained from the same sample, sequenced in a study of blood T cells in healthy people across ages. The second PCR ran about 6 to 12 cycles with a sample-barcoded 5' primer and J-beta primers. TCRdb fed the 5' RACE reads into MiXCR, producing one record per CDR3 protein. The repertoire includes about 680,000 distinct CDR3 sequences, roughly 50% of them detected once, and 25% to 35% sits in the top ten. Input material: blood. All receptors derive from a woman aged 60-75 years in good health.

The rearrangement joins TRBV20-1 to TRBJ2-7; 7 nucleotides align to TRBD2. V lost 0 bases, J lost 1 base, and 6 bases stayed unmatched. The CDR3 is 15 amino acids. In germline, CDR1 is DFQATT, CDR2 SNEGSKA (reference sequence). DNA of the CDR3: TGCAGTGCTAGAGATCCTAGCGGTCTATCCTACGAGCAGTACTTC. This codes for CSARDPSGLSYEQYF.

The gene calls are TRBV3-1 and TRBJ2-5; D is unresolved. Germline CDR1 is LGHDT and CDR2 is YNNKEL (reference sequence). Trimming removed 3 bases from V and 0 bases from J, with 11 bases in between. The CDR3 consists of 15 residues. CDR3 bases: TGTGCCAGCAGCCATTGGCCAGAGAACCAAGAGACCCAGTACTTC. Amino acid sequence: CASSHWPENQETQYF.

This clonotype came up a few times. The chain uses TRBV20-1 and TRBJ2-1; 7 bases are shared with TRBD1. Germline V gives CDR1 DFQATT, CDR2 SNEGSKA (reference sequence). The CDR3 consists of 14 residues. V shed 5 bases and J 1 base; nucleotides not matched to a gene: 5. This CDR3 is CSAGTGASYNEQFF. As DNA, the CDR3 is TGCAGTGCTGGTACAGGGGCATCCTACAATGAGCAGTTCTTC.

The sample holds many counts of this clonotype. V is TRBV4-2 and J is TRBJ2-3; 10 bases align to TRBD1. The V gene's germline CDR1 is LGHNA and CDR2 YNFKEQ. The junction had 3 bases not matched to a gene; V was cut back by 2 bases and J by 4 bases. The CDR3 sequence is 15 residues long. CDR3 DNA sequence: TGTGCCAGCAGCCAACCCGGACAGGGGGCAGATACGCAGTATTTT. This gives the protein CASSQPGQGADTQYF.

The chain recombines TRBV5-1 with TRBJ2-3, with 10 nucleotides matching TRBD2. The CDR3 contains 16 residues. Germline assignment: CDR1 SGHRS and CDR2 YFSETQ. Trimming removed 3 bases from V and 6 bases from J; junction bases left unmatched: 10. CDR3 DNA sequence: TGCGCCAGCAGCTCACATCTAGCGGGAGTGGCGGATACGCAGTATTTT. It codes for CASSSHLAGVADTQYF.

The chain combines TRBV5-4 with TRBJ2-3; D gene unclear. CDR1 SGHNT and CDR2 YYREEE come from the germline V gene (reference sequence). The V and J ends lost 5 bases and 1 base respectively, with 14 bases between them. The CDR3 extends over 15 amino acids. The CDR3 DNA reads as TGTGCCAGCAGGACGGAGAACGGCGGCACAGATACGCAGTATTTT. Residues: CASRTENGGTDTQYF.

Concerning this clonotype: This sequence may be a read error, since a much larger clone differs from it by one base. V gene TRBV12-3 or TRBV12-4 combines with J gene TRBJ1-4; D gene unclear. The CDR3 spans 13 residues. V was trimmed by 7 bases and J by 5 bases, leaving 11 bases between them. The CDR3 sequence is CASNNGNNEKLFF. The CDR3 bases are TGTGCCAGCAATAACGGGAACAATGAAAAACTGTTTTTT.

The chain recombines TRBV27 with TRBJ2-3; D call uncertain. The V end lost 1 base, the J end lost 1 base, and 3 bases lay between the germline ends. Germline values: CDR1 MNHEY, CDR2 SMNVEV (reference sequence). The CDR3 runs 13 residues. The CDR3 nucleotides are TGTGCCAGCAGTTTATATCGCACAGATACGCAGTATTTT. As protein: CASSLYRTDTQYF.